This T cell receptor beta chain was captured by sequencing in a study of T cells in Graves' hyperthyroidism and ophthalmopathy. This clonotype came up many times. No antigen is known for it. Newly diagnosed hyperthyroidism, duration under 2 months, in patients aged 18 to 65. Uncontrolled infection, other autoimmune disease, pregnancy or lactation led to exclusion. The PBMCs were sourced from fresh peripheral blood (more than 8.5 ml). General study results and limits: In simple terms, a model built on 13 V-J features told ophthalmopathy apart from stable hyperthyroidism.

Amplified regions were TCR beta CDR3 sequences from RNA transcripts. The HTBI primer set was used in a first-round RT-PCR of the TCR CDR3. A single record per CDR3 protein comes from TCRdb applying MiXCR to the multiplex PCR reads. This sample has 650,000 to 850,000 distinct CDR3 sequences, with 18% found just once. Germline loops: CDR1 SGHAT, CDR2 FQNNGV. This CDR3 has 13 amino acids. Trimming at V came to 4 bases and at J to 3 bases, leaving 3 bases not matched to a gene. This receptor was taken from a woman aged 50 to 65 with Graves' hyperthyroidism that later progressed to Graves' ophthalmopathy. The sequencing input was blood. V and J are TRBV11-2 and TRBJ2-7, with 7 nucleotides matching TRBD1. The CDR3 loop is CASSSDRDYEQYF. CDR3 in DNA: TGTGCCAGCAGCTCCGACAGGGACTACGAGCAGTACTTC.